The 27 T cell receptor beta chains in this list originate from one sample, sequenced in a study of blood T cell repertoires in COVID-19. Clones were sequenced by immunoSEQ multiplex PCR, and TCRdb holds only the in-frame ones, with some missing. The table has about 120,000 clones, around nine tenths seen once. The sequencing input was peripheral blood. Every receptor here comes from a woman in her forties or fifties with acute or convalescent COVID-19.

The chain joins TRBV3-1 (or the pseudogene TRBV3-2) to TRBJ2-7; tentatively, D is TRBD2 (7 bases). The ends were cut back, 4 bases at V and 5 bases at J, with 9 bases in the middle. The germline V gene has CDR1 LGHDT and CDR2 YNNKEL (reference sequence). The length of the CDR3 is 12 residues. CDR3 nucleotide sequence: TGTGCCAGCAGCCGGGGGGGCAACGAGCAGTACTTC. This codes for CASSRGGNEQYF.

The CDR3 sequence is CASSLAPGQGVRGYTF. CDR3 coding DNA: TGCGCCAGCAGCTTGGCCCCGGGACAGGGGGTTCGTGGCTACACCTTC. V is TRBV5-1 and J is TRBJ1-2; 11 bases fit TRBD1. Germline V gives CDR1 SGHRS, CDR2 YFSETQ. The CDR3 covers 16 residues. V was pared by 0 bases and J by 7 bases, with 8 bases of the junction left unmatched.

The genes are TRBV27 and TRBJ2-3, with 7 bases fitting TRBD1. CDR3 size: 16 residues. Germline CDR1 is MNHEY and CDR2 is SMNVEV (reference sequence). Losses at the gene ends were 5 bases for V and 8 bases for J; bases not matched to a gene: 16. The CDR3 nucleotides read TGTGCCAGCAGTCGCGACGGACAGGCCGGGTTAAGTACGCAGTATTTT. This sequence encodes CASSRDGQAGLSTQYF.

This clone appeared a single time. The chain combines TRBV11-3 with TRBJ2-5, with TRBD1 as a possible D gene (6 bases). From germline, CDR1 is SGHNT and CDR2 YENEEA. V was shortened by 0 bases and J by 1 base, with 15 bases between the two germline ends. The CDR3 sequence is 17 residues long. The CDR3 loop is CASSLEGGATTQETQYF. The CDR3 region has the DNA TGTGCCAGCAGCTTAGAAGGGGGAGCGACCACCCAAGAGACCCAGTACTTC. Using reference TRBV11-3 and TRBJ2-5 for the parts outside the CDR3, the full variable domain is EAGVVQSPRYKIIEKKQPVAFWCNPISGHNTLYWYLQNLGQGPELLIRYENEEAVDDSQLPKDRFSAERLKGVDSTLKIQPAELGDSAVYLCASSLEGGATTQETQYFGPGTRLLVL.

The chain uses TRBV6-5 and TRBJ1-2; possibly TRBD1 for D (6 bases). Trimming stripped 7 bases from V and 4 bases from J, with 16 bases between. This CDR3 comprises 14 residues. In germline, CDR1 is MNHEY, CDR2 SVGAGI. CDR3 sequence: CASTNPQGIYGYTF. Here the CDR3 DNA reads TGTGCCAGCACCAACCCACAGGGAATCTATGGCTACACCTTC.

This sequence joins TRBV14 and TRBJ2-7, with D unclear. The CDR3 loop spans 13 amino acids. The V end was cut by 2 bases, the J end by 2 bases, with 7 bases between. In germline, CDR1 is SGHDN, CDR2 FVKESK. The CDR3, as DNA: TGTGCCAGCAGCCAAAACAGCCCCTACGAGCAGTACTTC. This sequence encodes CASSQNSPYEQYF.

The rearrangement uses TRBV29-1 and TRBJ1-2, with D possibly being TRBD1 (6 bases). V lost 6 bases and J 4 bases, leaving 15 bases between the germline ends. CDR1 and CDR2 (germline): SQVTM, ANQGSEA. The CDR3 has 13 amino acids. CDR3 sequence (DNA): TGCAGCGTCCTGGGGGCAGGTACCTATGGCTACACCTTC. This encodes CSVLGAGTYGYTF.

The V gene is TRBV7-3, the J gene TRBJ2-4; 9 bases map to TRBD1. Per the germline V gene, CDR1 is SGHTA and CDR2 is FQGTGA. The CDR3 has 15 amino acids. V was pared by 5 bases and J by 2 bases, with 4 bases of the junction left unmatched. The CDR3 nucleotides read TGTGCCAGCAGCGGGGGACAGGGCTCCAAAAACATTCAGTACTTC. It encodes CASSGGQGSKNIQYF.

The V call is TRBV23-1, the J call TRBJ1-2; D remains unclear. TRBV23-1 is an ORF; its function is uncertain. Between the trimmed V and J ends, which lost 3 bases and 4 bases, there was a span of 15 bases. This CDR3 region has 15 residues. The CDR3: CASSHEGVLPYGYTF. The CDR3 coding sequence is TGCGCCAGCAGTCACGAGGGAGTATTGCCCTATGGCTACACCTTC.

The V gene is TRBV11-2, the J gene TRBJ2-1; TRBD2 agrees at 9 bases. Germline V gene lookup returns CDR1 SGHAT and CDR2 FQNNGV. Trimming cost V 3 bases and J 7 bases; bases outside gene matches: 10. The CDR3 loop spans 16 amino acids. The CDR3 protein is CASSLGTSQRQNEQFF. CDR3 bases: TGTGCCAGCAGCTTGGGGACTAGCCAGAGGCAAAATGAGCAGTTCTTC.

V and J are TRBV11-3 and TRBJ2-3; no firm D call. Per germline, CDR1 SGHNT and CDR2 YENEEA. The V end was cut by 2 bases, the J end by 6 bases, with 15 bases between. The CDR3 runs to 15 residues. Here the CDR3 DNA reads TGTGCCAGCAGCTTAACGGTGTTTAGAGCCGATACGCAGTATTTT. It specifies CASSLTVFRADTQYF.

The CDR3 region is CASSPFVGQAEQFF. DNA for the CDR3: TGCGCCAGCAGCCCTTTCGTAGGTCAGGCTGAGCAGTTCTTC. The V gene is TRBV4-1, the J gene TRBJ2-1; no firm D call. The CDR3 runs 14 residues. Per germline, CDR1 MGHRA and CDR2 YSYEKL. Trimming stripped 4 bases from V and 9 bases from J, with 16 bases between.

The genes are TRBV10-3 and TRBJ1-2, with D possibly matching TRBD1 (5 bases). V dropped 1 base and J dropped 6 bases, with 12 bases sitting between them. Per the germline V gene, CDR1 is ENHRY and CDR2 is SYGVKD. The CDR3 is made up of 14 amino acids. In DNA form, the CDR3 reads TGTGCCATCAGTGAGTATCCCAGGGAAGATGGCTACACCTTC. Amino acid sequence: CAISEYPREDGYTF.

CDR3 sequence (DNA): TGTGCCAGCAGTGAACTGGGACTAGCGGCCCAAGAGACCCAGTACTTC. Protein: CASSELGLAAQETQYF. This chain links TRBV2 with TRBJ2-5, with TRBD2 identical over 11 bases. V lost 2 bases and J lost 1; bases outside the gene matches: 3. This CDR3 comprises 16 residues. Germline V gene lookup returns CDR1 SNHLY and CDR2 FYNNEI.

The chain has TRBV29-1 and TRBJ2-1; 12 nucleotides line up with TRBD2. Germline V CDR1 and CDR2: SQVTM, ANQGSEA. This CDR3 region has 16 residues. V gave up 5 bases and J gave up 0 bases; unmatched junction bases: 5. CDR3 loop: CSVWTSGMGSYNEQFF. CDR3 bases: TGCAGCGTTTGGACTAGCGGGATGGGCTCCTACAATGAGCAGTTCTTC.

The chain uses TRBV5-5 and TRBJ2-2; 9 positions agree with TRBD1. V gave up 3 bases and J gave up 3 bases; unmatched junction bases: 9. CDR1 and CDR2 from the germline V gene are SGHKS and YYEKEE (reference sequence). This CDR3 region has 17 residues. In DNA, the CDR3 is TGTGCCAGCAGCTCCTCCGGGACAGGGATGGACACCGGGGAGCTGTTTTTT. Translating gives CASSSSGTGMDTGELFF.

The J gene is TRBJ1-1, the V gene TRBV19; D gene unclear. Trimming left V 2 bases short and J 3 bases short, with 10 bases between. Germline loops: CDR1 LNHDA, CDR2 SQIVND (reference sequence). The CDR3 runs to 14 residues. CDR3 coding DNA: TGTGCCAGTAGTATACAAGTCGTAGACACTGAAGCTTTCTTT. It translates to CASSIQVVDTEAFF.

The chain employs TRBV6-2 or TRBV6-3 and TRBJ2-7, with 11 bases lining up with TRBD1. Germline V lookup: CDR1 MNHEY, CDR2 SVGEGT. After removal of 2 bases from V and 6 bases from J, the junction contained 0 bases not matched to a gene. The CDR3 totals 13 residues. CDR3 amino acids: CASSYGTGGEQYF. The CDR3 bases are TGTGCCAGCAGTTACGGGACAGGGGGCGAGCAGTACTTC.

With respect to this clone: In the same sample, other DNA sequences code for this CDR3. The V gene is TRBV12-3 or TRBV12-4, the J gene TRBJ1-2, with D maybe TRBD1 (6 bases). Trimming removed 6 bases at V and 2 bases at J, with 10 bases between. This CDR3 contains 13 residues. The CDR3 reads CASSPDRNYGYTF. CDR3 nucleotide sequence: TGTGCCAGCAGCCCGGACAGAAACTATGGCTACACCTTC.

A note on this clone: Other DNA sequences within the sample encode an identical CDR3. The chain employs TRBV5-1 and TRBJ2-1; D not resolved. CDR1 and CDR2 (germline): SGHRS, YFSETQ. Trimming took off 0 bases at V and 10 bases at J, with 5 bases between the two ends. This CDR3 spans 11 amino acids. The CDR3 DNA reads TGCGCCAGCAGCTTGGGGCGGGAGCAGTTCTTC. Amino acid sequence: CASSLGREQFF.

The chain combines TRBV12-5 with TRBJ2-3, with 7 positions matching TRBD2. Per germline, CDR1 LGHNT and CDR2 FRNRAP. V shed 1 base and J 9 bases; nucleotides not matched to a gene: 4. This CDR3 comprises 13 residues. The DNA of the CDR3 is TGTGCTAGTGGTTTGGGGGACTACCTAACGCAGTATTTT. Translation: CASGLGDYLTQYF.

The V call is TRBV19, the J call TRBJ2-4; the D gene is possibly TRBD1 (5 bases). Germline CDR1 LNHDA, CDR2 SQIVND (reference sequence). Trimming stripped 6 bases from V and 5 bases from J, with 20 bases between. The CDR3 loop spans 16 amino acids. CDR3 in DNA: TGTGCCAGTAGGATGAACCTAGGGGTAGTTGAAAACATTCAGTACTTC. It is translated as CASRMNLGVVENIQYF.

The chain has TRBV7-9 and TRBJ2-7; 9 nucleotides line up with TRBD1. The junction had 6 bases not matched to a gene; V was cut back by 4 bases and J by 5 bases. The CDR3 spans 14 residues. Germline assignment: CDR1 SEHNR and CDR2 FQNEAQ (reference sequence). The CDR3 sequence: CASSSRDRVDEQYF. The CDR3 DNA is TGTGCCAGCAGCTCCCGGGACAGGGTAGACGAGCAGTACTTC.

This rearrangement joins TRBV27 to TRBJ1-4; the D is unclear. The CDR3 is made up of 13 amino acids. Looked up from germline, CDR1 is MNHEY and CDR2 is SMNVEV (reference sequence). V lost 8 bases and J lost 8, with 15 bases in between. The CDR3 sequence is CASSPPGDEKLFF. CDR3 DNA: TGTGCCAGCTCTCCCCCCGGAGACGAAAAACTGTTTTTT.

This sequence joins TRBV6-5 and TRBJ1-3, with TRBD1 matching 7 bases. Germline V gene lookup returns CDR1 MNHEY and CDR2 SVGAGI. This CDR3 is 15 amino acids long. The J segment lost 2 bases and the V segment lost 4 bases, leaving 5 bases of the junction unmatched. DNA for the CDR3: TGTGCCAGCAGTTCCCCCGGGACAGCTGGAAACACCATATATTTT. Its translation: CASSSPGTAGNTIYF.

The CDR3 reads CASSPGRPTGELFF. The CDR3 DNA follows: TGTGCCAGCAGCCCCGGGAGACCTACCGGGGAGCTGTTTTTT. The V gene is TRBV14, the J gene TRBJ2-2; possibly TRBD2 for D (6 bases). V lost 4 bases and J lost 5, with 11 bases in between. CDR1 is SGHDN and CDR2 is FVKESK in the germline V gene. The CDR3 runs to 14 residues.

The CDR3 coding sequence is TGTGCCTGGAGTGTACCTCCAGGTTACTCTGGAAACACCATATATTTT. Translating gives CAWSVPPGYSGNTIYF. V gene TRBV30 combines with J gene TRBJ1-3; D is unresolved. The CDR3 runs to 16 residues. Trimming cost V 0 bases and J 0 bases, with 12 bases left between them. Germline CDR1 is GTSNPN and CDR2 is SVGIG (reference sequence). The entire variable domain, with the rest obtained from reference TRBV30 and TRBJ1-3, is as follows: SQTIHQWPATLVQPVGSPLSLECTVEGTSNPNLYWYRQAAGRGLQLLFYSVGIGQISSEVPQNLSASRPQDRQFILSSKKLLLSDSGFYLCAWSVPPGYSGNTIYFGEGSWLTVV.